Each of the 21 T cell receptor beta chains below was sequenced from the same sample in a study of T cells of healthy individuals. Using its own MiXCR run on the 5' RACE reads, TCRdb lists one record per CDR3 protein. The table records approximately 52,000 distinct CDR3 sequences, 14% to 15% of them present only once. These receptors originate from a human donor in good health.

This clonotype was found a few times. The V call is TRBV5-6, the J call TRBJ2-1, with D perhaps given as TRBD1 or TRBD2 (6 bases each). The length of the CDR3 is 15 residues. The germline V gene has CDR1 SGHDT and CDR2 YYEEEE. The V gene lost 4 bases and the J gene lost 3 bases, with 14 bases spanning the gap. Here the CDR3 reads CASSISGANYNEQFF. The CDR3 coding sequence is TGTGCCAGCAGCATCTCGGGGGCCAACTACAATGAGCAGTTCTTC. Complete variable domain (other parts from reference TRBV5-6 and TRBJ2-1): DAGVTQSPTHLIKTRGQQVTLRCSPKSGHDTVSWYQQALGQGPQFIFQYYEEEERQRGNFPDRFSGHQFPNYSSELNVNALLLGDSALYLCASSISGANYNEQFFGPGTRLTVL.

This clonotype was picked up many times. The chain has TRBV7-8 and TRBJ1-6; no definite D call. The germline gives CDR1 SGHVS, CDR2 FQNEAQ. The CDR3 has 15 amino acids. Trimming took 3 bases from V and 3 from J, leaving 9 bases between them. The CDR3 DNA is TGTGCCAGCAGCTTTCGCGAGTTCTATAATTCACCCCTCCACTTT. Translating it yields CASSFREFYNSPLHF.

The CDR3 sequence is CASSPHSGGNPYEQYF. The DNA of the CDR3 is TGTGCCAGCAGCCCCCATTCGGGCGGAAATCCCTACGAGCAGTACTTC. This chain uses TRBV7-2 with TRBJ2-7; D not resolved. The CDR3 has 16 amino acids. V dropped 5 bases and J dropped 2 bases, with 19 bases sitting between them. CDR1 is SGHTA and CDR2 is FQGNSA in the germline V gene.

V is TRBV7-2 and J is TRBJ2-1, with D uncertain. CDR3 length: 15 residues. In germline, CDR1 is SGHTA, CDR2 FQGNSA. The V and J ends lost 1 base and 6 bases respectively, with 13 bases between them. CDR3 loop: CASSLGGSLFNEQFF. DNA of the CDR3: TGTGCCAGCAGCTTAGGGGGTTCCTTGTTCAATGAGCAGTTCTTC.

The table lists this clonotype with many counts. V gene TRBV4-3 combines with J gene TRBJ2-5; D call uncertain. The CDR3 covers 16 residues. CDR1 and CDR2 (germline): LGHNA, YSLEER. V gave up 0 bases and J gave up 4 bases, with 15 bases separating them. The CDR3 sequence: CASSQDLTPFGETQYF. The CDR3 DNA follows: TGCGCCAGCAGCCAAGATTTGACCCCATTTGGAGAGACCCAGTACTTC.

The table lists this clonotype with a few counts. The chain employs TRBV29-1 and TRBJ2-3, with 7 bases matching TRBD2. In germline, CDR1 is SQVTM, CDR2 ANQGSEA. V lost 7 bases, J lost 4 bases, and 8 bases stayed unmatched. The CDR3 spans 13 residues. CDR3 sequence: CSGGTTHADTQYF. The CDR3 DNA reads TGCAGCGGCGGGACTACGCACGCAGATACGCAGTATTTT.

The V call is TRBV2, the J call TRBJ2-1; the match to TRBD2 covers 9 bases. CDR3 length: 12 amino acids. Trimming took 5 bases from V and 15 from J; bases not matched to a gene: 8. The germline V gene has CDR1 SNHLY and CDR2 FYNNEI. CDR3 in DNA: TGTGCCAGCAGTATCCGTCTAGCGGGGTTGTTCTTC. Its translation is CASSIRLAGLFF.

This clonotype showed up many times. The V gene is TRBV4-3, the J gene TRBJ2-1, with 9 bases aligning to TRBD1. The junction had 7 bases not matched to a gene; V was cut back by 4 bases and J by 9 bases. Germline V gives CDR1 LGHNA, CDR2 YSLEER. CDR3 size: 14 residues. In DNA, the CDR3 is TGCGCCAGCAGCCTACAGGGGGCGGGTAGTGAGCAGTTCTTC. Translated, it gives CASSLQGAGSEQFF.

In its sample, this clonotype ranks as medium-sized. The V call is TRBV5-1, the J call TRBJ1-1; no clear D gene. Per germline, CDR1 SGHRS and CDR2 YFSETQ. The CDR3 sequence is 14 residues long. V lost 1 base and J 2 bases, leaving 9 bases between the germline ends. In DNA, the CDR3 is TGCGCCAGCAGCTTGATCGACCCTAACACTGAAGCTTTCTTT. As protein: CASSLIDPNTEAFF. Drawing the rest from reference TRBV5-1 and TRBJ1-1, the complete variable domain is KAGVTQTPRYLIKTRGQQVTLSCSPISGHRSVSWYQQTPGQGLQFLFEYFSETQRNKGNFPGRFSGRQFSNSRSEMNVSTLELGDSALYLCASSLIDPNTEAFFGQGTRLTVV.

The chain has TRBV28 and TRBJ1-1, with 8 bases lining up with TRBD1. Germline loops: CDR1 MDHEN, CDR2 SYDVKM. The CDR3 spans 14 residues. The junction had 13 bases not matched to a gene; V was cut back by 6 bases and J by 10 bases. DNA of the CDR3: TGTGCCAGCAGGGAGACAGGGGCCATCAAGGTAGCTTTCTTT. It encodes CASRETGAIKVAFF.

Turning to this clonotype: One end of the junction is discordant with germline, which a read error may explain. The V and J genes are TRBV5-5 and TRBJ2-3; D is perhaps TRBD1 or TRBD2 (5 bases each). This CDR3 has 15 amino acids. Germline V gene lookup returns CDR1 SGHKS and CDR2 YYEKEE (reference sequence). The CDR3 nucleotides read TGCGCCAGCAGCTTGGACTGGGGCGGCACAGATACGCAGTATTTT. Amino acid sequence: CASSLDWGGTDTQYF.

This clonotype was recorded at least ten times. The J gene is TRBJ1-2, the V gene TRBV12-3 or TRBV12-4; D gene uncertain. The CDR3 contains 14 residues. Between the trimmed V and J ends, which lost 6 bases and 4 bases, there was a span of 15 bases. The CDR3 protein is CASRGLADLYGYTF. The DNA for the CDR3 is TGTGCCAGCAGGGGCCTCGCGGATCTCTATGGCTACACCTTC.

The chain couples TRBV7-9 to TRBJ2-7, with 12 bases that match TRBD2. This CDR3 has 16 residues. The V gene end was trimmed by 2 bases and the J gene end by 7 bases; junction bases not matched to a gene: 9. The V gene's germline CDR1 is SEHNR and CDR2 FQNEAQ (reference sequence). DNA of the CDR3: TGTGCCAGCAGCTTAATCACTAGCGGGAGGACTCAAGAGCAGTACTTC. As protein: CASSLITSGRTQEQYF.

The chain combines TRBV30 with TRBJ2-6; D possibly corresponds to TRBD2 (6 bases). Germline V gives CDR1 GTSNPN, CDR2 SVGIG (reference sequence). V was cut by 6 bases and J by 2 bases, with 11 bases left in between. The CDR3 loop spans 14 amino acids. CDR3 DNA: TGTGCCTGCCCTAGGAGGGCTGGGGCCAACGTCCTGACTTTC. This gives the protein CACPRRAGANVLTF.

V is TRBV7-9 and J is TRBJ2-1; 15 bases fit TRBD2. CDR3 length: 17 amino acids. J was trimmed by 5 bases and V by 4 bases; bases with no gene match: 6. Germline CDR1 and CDR2: SEHNR and FQNEAQ (reference sequence). Here the CDR3 DNA reads TGTGCCAGCAGCTCGGGGACTAGCGGGAGGTCCCACAATGAGCAGTTCTTC. This gives the protein CASSSGTSGRSHNEQFF.

This clonotype showed up just a few times. This rearrangement joins TRBV4-1 to TRBJ2-3, with TRBD2 matching over 11 bases. Germline CDR1 MGHRA, CDR2 YSYEKL. V trimming: 0 bases; J trimming: 6 bases; junction bases outside the gene matches: 8. This CDR3 region has 17 residues. CDR3 amino acids: CASSQEGTSGPPDTQYF. CDR3 DNA: TGCGCCAGCAGCCAAGAGGGGACTAGCGGCCCCCCCGATACGCAGTATTTT.

This clonotype was observed a few times. The rearrangement links TRBV5-1 to TRBJ1-1, with D perhaps TRBD1 (5 bases). The CDR3 runs 12 residues. Per germline, CDR1 SGHRS and CDR2 YFSETQ. Between the trimmed V and J ends, which lost 4 bases and 4 bases, there was a span of 8 bases. The CDR3 DNA reads TGCGCCAGCAGCCAGACAGTCACTGAAGCTTTCTTT. Protein: CASSQTVTEAFF.

The chain joins TRBV18 to TRBJ1-6; the D is unclear. V lost 6 bases and J lost 5, with 14 bases in between. The CDR3 covers 15 residues. CDR1 and CDR2 from the germline V gene are KGHSH and LQKENI. This CDR3 is CASSPSARDNSPLHF. As DNA, the CDR3 is TGTGCCAGCTCCCCCTCGGCGAGAGATAATTCACCCCTCCACTTT.

This clonotype was seen ten or more times. CDR3 DNA sequence: TGTGCCGGCGAAGGGGCGAACACCGGGGAGCTGTTTTTT. This sequence encodes CAGEGANTGELFF. V and J are TRBV28 and TRBJ2-2, with a possible D match to TRBD1 (5 bases). Trimming left V 11 bases short and J 0 bases short, with 10 bases between. CDR3 length: 13 residues. The germline V gene encodes CDR1 MDHEN and CDR2 SYDVKM.

This clonotype was observed at least ten times. CDR3 DNA: TGTGCCAGCAGCTCCCCGGGGCGAGGAGAGACCCAGTACTTC. This gives the protein CASSSPGRGETQYF. The chain uses TRBV6-2 or TRBV6-3 and TRBJ2-5, with D perhaps being TRBD1 or TRBD2 (5 bases each). Trimming stripped 6 bases from V and 4 bases from J, with 15 bases between. Per the germline V gene, CDR1 is MNHEY and CDR2 is SVGEGT. CDR3 length: 14 amino acids.

The genes are TRBV10-3 and TRBJ1-5; the D is unclear. This CDR3 spans 17 amino acids. V lost 4 bases to trimming and J lost 0 bases, with 16 bases between them. Germline lookup yields CDR1 ENHRY and CDR2 SYGVKD. The CDR3 loop reads CAISGGPLNFSNQPQHF. The CDR3 nucleotides read TGTGCCATCAGTGGAGGACCGCTCAATTTTAGCAATCAGCCCCAGCATTTT.